This TCR beta chain was captured in a study of T cell responses to AZD1222 COVID-19 vaccine. General study points: Receipt of two AZD1222 doses was followed by a rise in Spike-specific TCR breadth and depth. Spike-wide vaccine-associated CD4 TCRs dominated at 160-218 and 743-854. It was only a handful of AZD1222 recipients who were seropositive at baseline.

A note on this clone: Its antigen is still unknown.

TCRdb's table, derived via immunoSEQ multiplex PCR, lists solely in-frame clones and lacks some. The sample lists about 150,000 clones, over 80% occurring once. Specimen: peripheral blood, collected on day 0 of MenACWY control vaccination. This receptor was taken from an adult in good health.

CDR3 amino acids: CASSLEGDEQFF. The CDR3 coding sequence is TGTGCCAGCAGCTTAGAGGGCGATGAGCAGTTCTTC. This sequence joins TRBV11-3 and TRBJ2-1; D ambiguous. The CDR3 is 12 amino acids. The ends were cut back, 0 bases at V and 8 bases at J, with 5 bases in the middle. Germline V CDR1 and CDR2: SGHNT, YENEEA.